This TCR beta chain stems from a study of T cells in Graves' hyperthyroidism and ophthalmopathy. Graves' hyperthyroidism was deemed stable given no ophthalmopathy progression within 18 months. Diagnoses rested on clinical symptoms, serum thyroxine and TRAb, thyroid ultrasound and orbital computed tomography. V lost 2 bases to trimming and J lost 6 bases; unmatched junction nucleotides: 18. This CDR3 comprises 19 residues. Germline assignment: CDR1 SGHAT and CDR2 FQNNGV. RNA transcripts provided the source from which TCR beta CDR3 regions were amplified. First-round RT-PCR of the TCR CDR3 relied on the HTBI primer set. MiXCR was run by TCRdb on the multiplex PCR reads, yielding one entry per CDR3 protein. The repertoire includes around 200,000 distinct CDR3 sequences, approximately 15% of them detected once, and around 29% sits in the top ten. This clonotype was counted at least ten times. What it binds is unknown.

Findings and limits, study-wide: Most thyroid clonotypes that were expanded above 0.001 also turned up in blood.

The source is a woman between 50 and 59 years old with Graves' hyperthyroidism. Sequencing was performed on blood. The V and J genes are TRBV11-2 and TRBJ2-1, with 8 bases lining up with TRBD2. For the CDR3, the DNA is TGTGCCAGCAGCTTACTCCTCGGTAGCGGGGTCCCCCCTGGCAATGAGCAGTTCTTC. Amino acids: CASSLLLGSGVPPGNEQFF. Complete variable domain (other parts from reference TRBV11-2 and TRBJ2-1): EAGVAQSPRYKIIEKRQSVAFWCNPISGHATLYWYQQILGQGPKLLIQFQNNGVVDDSQLPKDRFSAERLKGVDSTLKIQPAKLEDSAVYLCASSLLLGSGVPPGNEQFFGPGTRLTVL.